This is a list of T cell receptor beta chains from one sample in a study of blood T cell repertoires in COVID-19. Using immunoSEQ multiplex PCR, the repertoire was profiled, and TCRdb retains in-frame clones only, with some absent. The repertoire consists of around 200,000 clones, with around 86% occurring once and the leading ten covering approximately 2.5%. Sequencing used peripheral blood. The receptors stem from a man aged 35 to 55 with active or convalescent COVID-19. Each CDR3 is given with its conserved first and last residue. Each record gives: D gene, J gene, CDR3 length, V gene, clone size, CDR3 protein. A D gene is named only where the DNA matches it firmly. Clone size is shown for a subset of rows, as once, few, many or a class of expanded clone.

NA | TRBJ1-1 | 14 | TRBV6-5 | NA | CASSHRRDHTEAFF
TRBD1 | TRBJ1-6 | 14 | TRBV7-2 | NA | CASSSDRAHSPLHF
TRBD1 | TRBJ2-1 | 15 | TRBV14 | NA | CASSQATGPYNEQFF
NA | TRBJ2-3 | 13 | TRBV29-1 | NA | CSVRDIVRDTQYF
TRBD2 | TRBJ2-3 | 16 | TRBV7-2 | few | CASSFLSGGRTDTQYF
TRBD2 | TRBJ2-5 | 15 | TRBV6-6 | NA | CASSIRLAGAETQYF
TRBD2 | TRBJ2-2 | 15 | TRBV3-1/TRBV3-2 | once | CASSLGLAGGRVLFF
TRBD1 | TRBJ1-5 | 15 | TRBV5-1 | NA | CASSLTGVGNQPQHF
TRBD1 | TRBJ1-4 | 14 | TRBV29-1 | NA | CSVRTGTGGEKLFF
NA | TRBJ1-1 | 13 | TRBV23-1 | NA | CASWPGLNTEAFF
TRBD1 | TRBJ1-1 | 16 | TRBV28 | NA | CASRLTGGYLNTEAFF
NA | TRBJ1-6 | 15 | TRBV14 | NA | CASSQSRSWNSPLHF
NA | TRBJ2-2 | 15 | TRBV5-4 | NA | CASSLQGTNTGELFF
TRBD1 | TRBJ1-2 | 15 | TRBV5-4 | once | CASSSVDRGLFGYTF
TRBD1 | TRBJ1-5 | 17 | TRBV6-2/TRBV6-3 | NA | CASSLTGLAYSNQPQHF
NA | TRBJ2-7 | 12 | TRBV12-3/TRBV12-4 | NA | CASSFPGNEQYF
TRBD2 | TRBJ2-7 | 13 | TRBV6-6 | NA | CASSSGGANEQYF
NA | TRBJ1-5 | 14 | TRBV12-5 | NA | CASGLALLNQPQHF
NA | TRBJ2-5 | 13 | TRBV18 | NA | CASSPPAGETQYF
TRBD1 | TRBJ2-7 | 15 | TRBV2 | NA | CASTKTKGQGAEQYF
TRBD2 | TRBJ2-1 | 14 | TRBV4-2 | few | CASSGSSGHNEQFF
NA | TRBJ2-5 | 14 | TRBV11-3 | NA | CASSLVRDQETQYF
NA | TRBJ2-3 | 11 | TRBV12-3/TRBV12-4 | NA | CASSLHNTQYF
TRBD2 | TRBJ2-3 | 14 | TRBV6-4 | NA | CASSERGLEDTQYF